Presented here are 3 T cell receptor beta chains from one specimen sequenced in a study of T cells in Graves' hyperthyroidism and ophthalmopathy. The CDR3 regions of TCR beta were amplified from RNA transcripts. The TCR CDR3 was amplified in a first-round RT-PCR using the HTBI primer set. TCRdb reprocessed the multiplex PCR reads via MiXCR and lists one record per CDR3 protein. The sample consists of fewer than 800,000 distinct CDR3 sequences, over 15% of them appearing once. The sample was blood. Source of these receptors: a man between 18 and 29 years old with Graves' hyperthyroidism.

This chain uses TRBV7-6 with TRBJ2-7; 8 nucleotides match TRBD1. CDR1 SGHVS and CDR2 FNYEAQ come from the germline V gene. J gave up 1 base and V 5 bases, and 10 bases lay outside the gene matches. This CDR3 spans 16 amino acids. The CDR3 protein is CASSARTGQASYEQYF. The CDR3 DNA sequence: TGTGCCAGCAGCGCACGGACAGGGCAGGCGTCCTACGAGCAGTACTTC.

This clonotype appeared many times. This chain joins TRBV27 and TRBJ2-7, with 8 bases matching TRBD2. Germline CDR1 is MNHEY and CDR2 is SMNVEV (reference sequence). The V and J ends lost 5 bases and 2 bases, in that order; junction bases with no gene match: 11. CDR3 size: 16 residues. This CDR3 reads CASSGLAGGVAYEQYF. The CDR3, as DNA: TGTGCCAGCAGTGGATTGGCGGGAGGAGTTGCCTACGAGCAGTACTTC.

This clonotype was found many times. This sequence joins TRBV7-8 and TRBJ2-5; perhaps TRBD1 as D (6 bases). V shed 0 bases and J shed 1 base, with 9 bases lying between them. Germline CDR1 is SGHVS and CDR2 is FQNEAQ. CDR3 length: 15 residues. The CDR3 DNA is TGTGCCAGCAGCTTAGCAGGGGGACGCCAAGAGACCCAGTACTTC. Amino acid sequence: CASSLAGGRQETQYF.